These T cell receptor beta chains were read from a single sample in a study of T cells in narcolepsy. This table comes from immunoSEQ multiplex PCR, and its TCRdb copy is limited to in-frame clones, with some not included. The table includes tens of thousands of clones, about four fifths detected once. Sequencing was done on a sample of CD45RA- memory CD4+ T cells from PBMCs. The source is a human donor with narcolepsy. The CDR3 runs from the conserved cysteine through the conserved F or W. D genes are given only for firm matches. Size tells how often a clone was seen (once, few, many) or the class of an expanded clone, and some rows leave it out.

V gene	J gene	clone size	D gene	CDR3 DNA	CDR3 protein
TRBV6-1	TRBJ1-2	.	TRBD1	TGTGCCGGATCCCAGGGGGCGGGTGGCTACACCTTC	CAGSQGAGGYTF
TRBV29-1	TRBJ1-1	.	.	TGCAGCGTTGCGAGGGTGGACACTGAAGCTTTCTTT	CSVARVDTEAFF
TRBV7-2	TRBJ1-1	.	.	TGTGCCAGCAGCTTCGGGGCCCGGGGGCTATACACTGAAGCTTTCTTT	CASSFGARGLYTEAFF
TRBV7-9	TRBJ1-2	.	TRBD1	TGTGCCAGCAGCTCAGGGACAGGGGGCGTCTATGGCTACACCTTC	CASSSGTGGVYGYTF
TRBV10-3	TRBJ1-3	.	.	TGTGCCATCAGTGAGTCGGACAGCCGCGCGACGGGAAACACCATATATTTT	CAISESDSRATGNTIYF
TRBV28	TRBJ1-2	few	.	TGTGCCAGCAGTTTGGTCCAGGGACTCTATGGCTACACCTTC	CASSLVQGLYGYTF
TRBV5-1	TRBJ2-5	.	.	TGCGCCAGCAGCTTGGGTCCACAAGAGACCCAGTACTTC	CASSLGPQETQYF
TRBV4-1	TRBJ2-5	.	.	TGCGCCAGCAGCCAAGTTCTCGGACAAAGGGTGACCCAGTACTTC	CASSQVLGQRVTQYF
TRBV19	TRBJ1-5	.	.	TGTGCCAGTAGGGAAGGCAATCAGCCCCAGCATTTT	CASREGNQPQHF
TRBV7-2	TRBJ1-5	.	.	TGTGCCAGCAGCTTGGAGAGATTAGGCAGGACCTATAGCAATCAGCCCCAGCATTTT	CASSLERLGRTYSNQPQHF
TRBV6-5	TRBJ1-5	few	.	TGTGCCAGCAGTTCGACGCCGGCCTCGGGGCAGCCCCAGCATTTT	CASSSTPASGQPQHF
TRBV6-1	TRBJ1-5	.	.	TGTGCCAGTTTTTATGGGGGAGGACAGCCCCAGCATTTT	CASFYGGGQPQHF
TRBV6-1	TRBJ1-2	once	TRBD1	TGTGCCAGCAACTTGTTGACAGGGGAGTTTGGGGGCTACACCTTC	CASNLLTGEFGGYTF
TRBV10-3	TRBJ2-7	.	.	TGTGCCATCAGCCTCGACAGCTACGAGCAGTACTTC	CAISLDSYEQYF
TRBV6-5	TRBJ1-1	.	TRBD1	TGTGCCAGCAGTTACCGGACGGGACAGGGCTTCACTGAAGCTTTCTTT	CASSYRTGQGFTEAFF
TRBV6-5	TRBJ2-1	.	TRBD1	TGTGCCAGCAGGAGGACAGGTTACAATGAGCAGTTCTTC	CASRRTGYNEQFF
TRBV5-1	TRBJ1-5	.	TRBD1	TGCGCCAGCAGCTCCGGTGGGACAGGGGGCAATCAGCCCCAGCATTTT	CASSSGGTGGNQPQHF
TRBV19	TRBJ1-2	.	.	TGTGCCAGTAGTATAGTTGGGAGGAATAACTATGGCTACACCTTC	CASSIVGRNNYGYTF
TRBV10-1	TRBJ1-3	.	.	TGCGCCAGCAGGGACAGCGACGAAAACACCATATATTTT	CASRDSDENTIYF
TRBV5-8	TRBJ1-2	.	.	TGTGCCAGCAGCTTGGGCCAGAGAGCGGGAGGCTACACCTTC	CASSLGQRAGGYTF
TRBV4-3	TRBJ2-1	.	TRBD1	TGCGCCAGCAGCAGGACAGGGGTTGGTGGCAATGAGCAGTTCTTC	CASSRTGVGGNEQFF
TRBV19	TRBJ2-2	.	TRBD1	TGTGCCAGTAGTACCGACAGGGGCGGGGAGCTGTTTTTT	CASSTDRGGELFF
TRBV2	TRBJ2-3	.	.	TGTGCCAGCGGTGACTGGGGGGCTCCCGATACGCAGTATTTT	CASGDWGAPDTQYF
TRBV12-5	TRBJ1-3	once	.	TGTGCTGGGCGCGCTAGCCGCTCTGGAAACACCATATATTTT	CAGRASRSGNTIYF
TRBV7-8	TRBJ2-1	.	TRBD2	TGTGCCAGCAGCAAGGGCGGGACTAGTGTGTTTGAGCAGTTCTTC	CASSKGGTSVFEQFF
TRBV7-9	TRBJ1-4	.	.	TGTGCCAGCAGCTTAGTCCAGGGGGAAAAACTGTTTTTT	CASSLVQGEKLFF
TRBV15	TRBJ1-1	.	.	TGTGCCACCAGCAGGAGGTCGCCCAACACGGCTGAAGCTTTCTTT	CATSRRSPNTAEAFF
TRBV7-2	TRBJ2-3	.	TRBD2	TGTGCCAGCAGCTTAGCTGGGAAAGCGGGGGGACGCACAGATACGCAGTATTTT	CASSLAGKAGGRTDTQYF
TRBV2	TRBJ1-5	.	TRBD1	TGTGCCAGCAGTACTCAGGGGGCAGGGTATGGTCAGCCCCAGCATTTT	CASSTQGAGYGQPQHF
TRBV7-9	TRBJ1-6	.	.	TGTGCCAGCAGTAATCCTAATTCACCCCTCCACTTT	CASSNPNSPLHF
TRBV7-2	TRBJ1-2	.	.	TGTGCCAGCAGCTTAGAGGCGGAGTATGGCTACACCTTC	CASSLEAEYGYTF
TRBV28	TRBJ1-1	.	.	TGTGCCAGCACCCTCGCACAGCTAAACACTGAAGCTTTCTTT	CASTLAQLNTEAFF
TRBV30	TRBJ1-2	.	.	TGTGCCTGGACTCTGGACAGCCGAGGGCATGGCTACACCTTC	CAWTLDSRGHGYTF
TRBV7-9	TRBJ1-1	.	TRBD1	TGTGCCAGCAGGCGGGAGGGACAGGGGGCTCGAAACACTGAAGCTTTCTTT	CASRREGQGARNTEAFF
TRBV13	TRBJ2-3	.	TRBD1	TGTGCCAGCAGTGTAAGCGGGACAGGGGCAGAAAAAGATACGCAGTATTTT	CASSVSGTGAEKDTQYF
TRBV2	TRBJ1-5	.	.	TGTGCCAGCAGTGCGGGACCCCAACCCCAGCATTTT	CASSAGPQPQHF
TRBV5-4	TRBJ2-2	.	.	TGTGCCAGCAGCTTGGGAATGGGCAGGGAAATCCCCGGGGAGCTGTTTTTT	CASSLGMGREIPGELFF
TRBV13	TRBJ2-3	.	.	TGTGCCAGCAGCTTATCCTCGACAGATACGCAGTATTTT	CASSLSSTDTQYF
TRBV30	TRBJ1-5	once	.	TGTGCCTGGAGTAGACGGACACTTGATTATCAGCCCCAGCATTTT	CAWSRRTLDYQPQHF
TRBV7-9	TRBJ1-2	few	.	TGTGCCAGCAGCCCTCCAGGGGACAACTATGGCTACACCTTC	CASSPPGDNYGYTF
TRBV6-5	TRBJ1-3	.	.	TGTGCCAGCAGCCAATTCCGGGGAAACACCATATATTTT	CASSQFRGNTIYF
TRBV9	TRBJ2-2	.	TRBD1	TGTGCCAGCAGCCGGGGACAGGGGCCTGCCGGGGAGCTGTTTTTT	CASSRGQGPAGELFF
TRBV5-6	TRBJ1-5	few	.	TGTGCCAGCAGCTCAGCCCATCAGCCCCAGCATTTT	CASSSAHQPQHF
TRBV29-1	TRBJ1-6	.	TRBD1	TGCAGCGTGGGACAGGGTAAAACACCCCTCCACTTT	CSVGQGKTPLHF
TRBV5-6	TRBJ2-6	once	.	TGTGCCAGCAGCTGGGACTTCTCTGGGGCCAACGTCCTGACTTTC	CASSWDFSGANVLTF
TRBV5-1	TRBJ1-1	.	.	TGCGCCAGCAGCTTGACAGGGTTGAACACTGAAGCTTTCTTT	CASSLTGLNTEAFF
TRBV7-8	TRBJ2-7	.	.	TGTGCCAGCAGCTCTCGGCCGGAGGGGCGCGAGCAGTACTTC	CASSSRPEGREQYF
TRBV5-6	TRBJ2-1	.	.	TGTGCCAGCGGCAGGGGTAGCCCCTACAATGAGCAGTTCTTC	CASGRGSPYNEQFF
TRBV5-1	TRBJ1-2	.	.	TGCGCCAGCAGCTTGGCATCGGGGGATGGCTACACCTTC	CASSLASGDGYTF
TRBV13	TRBJ2-3	.	TRBD2	TGTGCCAGCAGCTTAGGCGGTAGCGGGGGGGGCCCAGATACGCAGTATTTT	CASSLGGSGGGPDTQYF
TRBV7-6	TRBJ1-3	.	TRBD1	TGTGCCAGCAGCCCCACGGGGACAGGGGTTGGAAACACCATATATTTT	CASSPTGTGVGNTIYF
TRBV10-3	TRBJ1-6	once	TRBD1	TGTGCCATCAGTCAGGGGGACCAGAATTCACCCCTCCACTTT	CAISQGDQNSPLHF
TRBV28	TRBJ1-5	.	.	TGTGCCAGCAGTTTACCAGGGGATCAGCCCCAGCATTTT	CASSLPGDQPQHF
TRBV5-1	TRBJ2-4	.	.	TGCGCCAGCAGCTTGGGGCAGGGATCGTCGGACATTCAGTACTTC	CASSLGQGSSDIQYF
TRBV19	TRBJ2-3	.	.	TGTGCCAGTAGTAGTGGGCCAGATACGCAGTATTTT	CASSSGPDTQYF
TRBV6-6	TRBJ1-1	.	.	TGTGCCAGCAGTTACTCAAACACTGAAGCTTTCTTT	CASSYSNTEAFF
TRBV18	TRBJ1-1	.	TRBD1	TGTGCCAGCTCACCCCTACCGGGACAGGGAGGTTCTGGGACTGAAGCTTTCTTT	CASSPLPGQGGSGTEAFF
TRBV11-2	TRBJ1-3	once	.	TGTGCCAGCAGCTCGGGGGGGAGTTTCTCTGGAAACACCATATATTTT	CASSSGGSFSGNTIYF
TRBV28	TRBJ1-6	once	.	TGTGCCAGCAGTCCCGGACAGATTTATAATTCACCCCTCCACTTT	CASSPGQIYNSPLHF
TRBV29-1	TRBJ1-2	.	.	TGCAGCGTTGACGGGGATGGCTACACCTTC	CSVDGDGYTF